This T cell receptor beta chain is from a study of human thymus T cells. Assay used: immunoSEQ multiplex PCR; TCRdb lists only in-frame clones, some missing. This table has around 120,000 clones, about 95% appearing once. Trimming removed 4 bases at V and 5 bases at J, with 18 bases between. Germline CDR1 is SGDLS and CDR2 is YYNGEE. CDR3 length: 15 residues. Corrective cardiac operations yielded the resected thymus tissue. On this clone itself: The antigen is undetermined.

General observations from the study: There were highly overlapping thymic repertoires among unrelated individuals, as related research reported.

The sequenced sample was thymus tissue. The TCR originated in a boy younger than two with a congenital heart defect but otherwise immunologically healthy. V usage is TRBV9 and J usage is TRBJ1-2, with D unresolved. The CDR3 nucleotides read TGTGCCAGCAGCATCCGCGCGGGTCGGGATTATGGCTACACCTTC. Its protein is CASSIRAGRDYGYTF.